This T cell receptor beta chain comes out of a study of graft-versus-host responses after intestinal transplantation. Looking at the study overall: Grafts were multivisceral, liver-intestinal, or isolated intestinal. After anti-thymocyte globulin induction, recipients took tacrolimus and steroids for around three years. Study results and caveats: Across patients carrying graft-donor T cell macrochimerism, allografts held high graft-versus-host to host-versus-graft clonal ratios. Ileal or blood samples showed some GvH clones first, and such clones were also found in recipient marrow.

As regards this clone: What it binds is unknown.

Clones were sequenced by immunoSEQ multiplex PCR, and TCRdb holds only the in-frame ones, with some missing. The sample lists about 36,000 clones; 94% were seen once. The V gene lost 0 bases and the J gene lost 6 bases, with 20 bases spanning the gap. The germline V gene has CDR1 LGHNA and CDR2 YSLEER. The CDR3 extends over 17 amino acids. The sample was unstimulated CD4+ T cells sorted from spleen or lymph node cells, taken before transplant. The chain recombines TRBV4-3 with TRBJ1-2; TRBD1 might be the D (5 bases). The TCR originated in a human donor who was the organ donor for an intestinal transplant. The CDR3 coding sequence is TGCGCCAGCAGCCAAGAGCAGGACATCAACCCTAGGGATGGCTACACCTTC. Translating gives CASSQEQDINPRDGYTF.